The 2 T cell receptor beta chains in this list originate from one sample, sequenced in a study of blood T cell repertoires in COVID-19. This table comes from immunoSEQ multiplex PCR, and its TCRdb copy is limited to in-frame clones, with some not included. The sample has approximately 90,000 clones; 80% are singletons. The material sequenced was peripheral blood. The receptors derive from an elderly woman with acute or convalescent COVID-19.

For this clone: Other DNA sequences of this sample code for an identical CDR3. J is TRBJ2-1 and V is TRBV7-3, with D unresolved. This CDR3 spans 13 amino acids. Germline lookup yields CDR1 SGHTA and CDR2 FQGTGA. The V end was cut by 0 bases, the J end by 5 bases, with 5 bases between. DNA for the CDR3: TGTGCCAGCAGCTTAACGCTAAACAATGAGCAGTTCTTC. Translation gives CASSLTLNNEQFF.

The chain joins TRBV11-2 to TRBJ2-7; D perhaps matches TRBD1 (6 bases). V lost 5 bases, J lost 3 bases, and 17 bases lay in between. Germline V gives CDR1 SGHAT, CDR2 FQNNGV. The CDR3 totals 15 residues. Written as DNA, the CDR3 is TGTGCCAGCAGCCTTTCAGGGGTCCGGGGCTACGAGCAGTACTTC. Translating it yields CASSLSGVRGYEQYF.